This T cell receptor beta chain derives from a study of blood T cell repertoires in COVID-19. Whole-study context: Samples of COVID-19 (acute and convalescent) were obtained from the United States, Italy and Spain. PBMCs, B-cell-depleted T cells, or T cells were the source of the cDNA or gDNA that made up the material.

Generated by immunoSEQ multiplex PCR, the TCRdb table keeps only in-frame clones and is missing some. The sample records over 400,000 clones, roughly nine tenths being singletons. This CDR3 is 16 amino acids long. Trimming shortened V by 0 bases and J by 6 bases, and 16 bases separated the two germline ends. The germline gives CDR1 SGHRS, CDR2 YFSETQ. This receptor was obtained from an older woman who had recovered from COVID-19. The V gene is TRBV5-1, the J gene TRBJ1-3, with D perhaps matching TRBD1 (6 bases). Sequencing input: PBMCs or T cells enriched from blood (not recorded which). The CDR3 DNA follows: TGCGCCAGCAGCTTGGTCGCAGGGGAAGGCGCAAACACCATATATTTT. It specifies CASSLVAGEGANTIYF.